This T cell receptor beta chain was recorded in a study of shared clonotypes between healthy human individuals. Overall study findings and caveats: When compared with the clonotypes that were shared by all four sorted-subset donors, the non-shared clonotypes turned out to have lower generation probabilities.

TCRdb's copy holds only in-frame clones and misses some; the assay was immunoSEQ multiplex PCR. Altogether about 1.5 million clones are present, around 95% being singletons, with the ten largest covering 1% to 1.5%. Germline V gives CDR1 LNHNV, CDR2 YYDKDF (reference sequence). This CDR3 is built from 14 residues. Trimming removed 1 base at V and 6 bases at J, with 10 bases between. As to this clone: Its antigen is as yet unknown.

Donors were healthy HIV-negative adults without recently reported acute infections or vaccinations. This receptor was identified in a man aged 25-40 years in good health. Specimen: naive CD4+ T cells sorted from blood. Documented subset: CD45RA+ positively selected. The chain carries TRBV15 and TRBJ2-4, with D possibly matching TRBD2 (6 bases). DNA for the CDR3: TGTGCCACCAGCAGAGGAAGGGGAGGAAACATTCAGTACTTC. It is translated as CATSRGRGGNIQYF.